Presented here are 7 T cell receptor beta chains from one specimen sequenced in a study of early T cells in non-severe SARS-CoV-2 infection. A single record per CDR3 protein comes from TCRdb applying MiXCR to the 5' RACE reads. Seen here are around 60,000 distinct CDR3 sequences, about 11% observed once, and the top ten hold just under 3%. The specimen was whole blood, collected at baseline. The source of these receptors is an adult who was a healthcare worker with PCR-confirmed SARS-CoV-2 infection or an uninfected control (not recorded which).

The chain employs TRBV7-2 and TRBJ2-1; possibly TRBD1 for D (6 bases). Germline V CDR1 and CDR2: SGHTA, FQGNSA. The germline V and J ends were trimmed by 5 bases and 11 bases, with 16 bases remaining between them. The CDR3 has 13 amino acids. DNA for the CDR3: TGTGCCAGCAGCCCCGGACAGCAGGGGAAGCAGTTCTTC. It is translated as CASSPGQQGKQFF.

The rearrangement joins TRBV7-9 to TRBJ2-5; D remains ambiguous. Between the trimmed V and J ends, which lost 8 bases and 3 bases, there was a span of 13 bases. CDR3 size: 13 residues. CDR1 and CDR2 from the germline V gene are SEHNR and FQNEAQ (reference sequence). CDR3 in amino acids: CASCARAEETQYF. The CDR3 DNA reads as TGTGCCAGCTGTGCTAGAGCAGAAGAGACCCAGTACTTC.

This clonotype was counted ten times or more. The V gene is TRBV6-5, the J gene TRBJ2-5; 12 bases map to TRBD2. Trimming at V came to 5 bases and at J to 3 bases, leaving 4 bases not matched to a gene. This CDR3 has 15 residues. Looked up from germline, CDR1 is MNHEY and CDR2 is SVGAGI. CDR3 region: CASSRRLAGEETQYF. Here the CDR3 DNA reads TGTGCCAGCAGTCGCCGACTAGCGGGGGAAGAGACCCAGTACTTC.

A few counts support this clonotype. The chain links TRBV19 to TRBJ1-2; tentatively, D is TRBD1 (6 bases). Trimming left V 7 bases short and J 2 bases short, with 23 bases between. Per germline, CDR1 LNHDA and CDR2 SQIVND (reference sequence). There are 17 residues in the CDR3. Written as DNA, the CDR3 is TGTGCCAGTACCCGACAGGATAAGTCCGGTCTAAACTATGGCTACACCTTC. Its protein is CASTRQDKSGLNYGYTF.

This clonotype occurred many times. The chain has TRBV6-1 and TRBJ1-6, with D perhaps matching TRBD1 (5 bases). Germline-derived CDR1 and CDR2 are MNHNS and SASEGT. Trimming removed 2 bases from V and 6 bases from J, with 14 bases in between. CDR3 length: 16 residues. CDR3 region: CASSELDGTVNSPLHF. The CDR3 coding sequence is TGTGCCAGCAGTGAATTGGACGGGACGGTTAATTCACCCCTCCACTTT.

This clonotype was observed a handful of times. DNA for the CDR3: TGTGCCAGCAGTACGCGGGGGGCCCCGGGGGAGACCCAGTACTTC. It specifies CASSTRGAPGETQYF. The rearrangement links TRBV7-2 to TRBJ2-5; TRBD2 matches 8 bases. The trim removed 6 bases at V and 5 bases at J, leaving 11 bases unmatched. CDR3 length: 15 residues. Germline assignment: CDR1 SGHTA and CDR2 FQGNSA.

J is TRBJ2-3 and V is TRBV12-3 or TRBV12-4; D is possibly TRBD2 (5 bases). Trimming took off 3 bases at V and 1 base at J, with 11 bases between the two ends. This CDR3 has 15 residues. The CDR3 protein is CASSLGGSGTDTQYF. CDR3 nucleotide sequence: TGTGCCAGCAGTTTGGGCGGGTCCGGCACAGATACGCAGTATTTT.